This T cell receptor (beta chain) was observed in a study of blood T cell repertoires in COVID-19. Study-level information: Sites in the United States, Italy and Spain provided acute and convalescent COVID-19 samples. PBMCs, B-cell-depleted T cells, or T cells were the source of the cDNA or gDNA that made up the material.

There are 16 residues in the CDR3. J lost 5 bases, V lost 6 bases, and 12 bases had no gene match. CDR1 and CDR2 (germline): SNHLY, FYNNEI. Authors' data handling: Nucleated cell number was recorded as an estimate derived from reference gene primer amplification. The table came from immunoSEQ multiplex PCR; TCRdb's copy has only in-frame clones and leaves some out. The DNA gave D and trimming, while V, J and clone size come from that table. The sample lists about 64,000 clones, just over 85% occurring once. The TCR comes from a man aged 40-49 years with acute or convalescent COVID-19. The chain joins TRBV2 to TRBJ1-2; 10 nucleotides match TRBD1. The sequencing sample was made of peripheral blood. Here the CDR3 reads CASSPQGDRGRYGYTF. The DNA for the CDR3 is TGTGCCAGCAGCCCCCAGGGGGACAGGGGCCGGTATGGCTACACCTTC.